The 20 T cell receptor beta chains presented below share a single source sample, sequenced in a study of control samples from healthy donors and cancer patients. Sequenced by immunoSEQ multiplex PCR; TCRdb stores in-frame clones only, minus some. The repertoire holds approximately 70,000 clones, just over 90% seen once, with more than 0.95% in the top ten. The sequenced sample was PBMCs. Receptors were obtained from a woman in her fifties or sixties with colorectal cancer.

The CDR3 loop is CASRGDPQETQYF. The CDR3 nucleotides read TGTGCCAGCCGGGGAGACCCACAAGAGACCCAGTACTTC. The J gene is TRBJ2-5, the V gene TRBV12-3 or TRBV12-4, with D perhaps TRBD2 (5 bases). V lost 8 bases, J lost 2 bases, and 12 bases lay in between. CDR3 length: 13 amino acids.

Notes on this clone: The junction departs from germline at one end; a sequencing error may be responsible. The rearrangement joins TRBV9 to TRBJ1-3; D gene unclear. The closer fit of TRBJ2-2 to the DNA end suggests the J call may be wrong. In germline, CDR1 is SGDLS, CDR2 YYNGEE. The CDR3 consists of 16 residues. CDR3 DNA: TGTGCCAGCAGTGTAGGTCATGGAAACGAACCCGGGGAGCTGTTTTTT. This codes for CASSVGHGNEPGELFF.

The rearrangement uses TRBV6-5 and TRBJ1-2, with D unclear. This CDR3 is 13 amino acids long. The V end lost 2 bases, the J end lost 2 bases, and 6 bases lay between the germline ends. Germline V gene sequence: CDR1 MNHEY, CDR2 SVGAGI. The CDR3: CASSYRANYGYTF. DNA for the CDR3: TGTGCCAGCAGTTACAGGGCCAACTATGGCTACACCTTC.

This chain connects TRBV19 to TRBJ2-3, with 10 bases aligning to TRBD2. Germline values: CDR1 LNHDA, CDR2 SQIVND (reference sequence). The CDR3 extends over 17 amino acids. Trimming cost V 4 bases and J 3 bases; bases outside gene matches: 10. The DNA for the CDR3 is TGTGCCAGTAGTAGACCGGGACTAGCGTTTATAACAGATACGCAGTATTTT. This encodes CASSRPGLAFITDTQYF.

This rearrangement joins TRBV2 to TRBJ1-5, with a weak D call TRBD1 (6 bases). Deletions cut 1 base from V and 7 bases from J, with 14 bases between. The CDR3 contains 15 residues. CDR1 and CDR2 from the germline V gene are SNHLY and FYNNEI. Here the CDR3 reads CASSEEVQGGQPQHF. The CDR3 nucleotides read TGTGCCAGCAGTGAAGAAGTACAGGGCGGGCAGCCCCAGCATTTT. The full variable domain, its missing parts supplied by reference TRBV2 and TRBJ1-5, is EPEVTQTPSHQVTQMGQEVILRCVPISNHLYFYWYRQILGQKVEFLVSFYNNEISEKSEIFDDQFSVERPDGSNFTLKIRSTKLEDSAMYFCASSEEVQGGQPQHFGDGTRLSIL.

V gene TRBV2 combines with J gene TRBJ2-7; TRBD1 is a possible D gene (6 bases). This CDR3 contains 12 residues. Per germline, CDR1 SNHLY and CDR2 FYNNEI. Trimming cost V 5 bases and J 4 bases, with 9 bases left between them. Here the CDR3 reads CASSPRGYEQYF. In nucleotides, the CDR3 is TGTGCCAGCAGTCCCAGGGGATACGAGCAGTACTTC.

V and J are TRBV19 and TRBJ2-3; D unclear. V was trimmed by 6 bases and J by 5 bases, leaving 15 bases between them. The CDR3 totals 14 residues. Germline assignment: CDR1 LNHDA and CDR2 SQIVND (reference sequence). Here the CDR3 reads CASRASDTLDTQYF. DNA of the CDR3: TGTGCCAGTAGAGCAAGCGACACGCTAGATACGCAGTATTTT.

The genes are TRBV3-1 (or the pseudogene TRBV3-2) and TRBJ1-1; D perhaps matches TRBD1 (5 bases). The CDR3 runs 13 residues. In germline, CDR1 is LGHDT, CDR2 YNNKEL (reference sequence). V lost 3 bases and J lost 10, with 15 bases in between. This CDR3 is CASSQGGVMLAFF. CDR3 nucleotide sequence: TGTGCCAGCAGCCAGGGGGGGGTAATGTTAGCTTTCTTT.

J is TRBJ2-2 and V is TRBV19, with D possibly matching TRBD1 (5 bases). Germline CDR1 LNHDA, CDR2 SQIVND (reference sequence). The CDR3 has 17 residues. Trimming stripped 0 bases from V and 4 bases from J, with 15 bases between. The CDR3 DNA is TGTGCCAGTAGTATAGATTGGCTTAGGGGTGGCACCGGGGAGCTGTTTTTT. This gives the protein CASSIDWLRGGTGELFF.

There are a few counts of this clone. V gene TRBV7-3 combines with J gene TRBJ2-1; TRBD2 matches at 10 bases. The germline V gene encodes CDR1 SGHTA and CDR2 FQGTGA. This CDR3 spans 14 amino acids. V shed 5 bases and J 7 bases; nucleotides not matched to a gene: 5. CDR3 sequence reads: CASSPSGGANEQFF. The CDR3 nucleotides read TGTGCCAGCAGCCCCAGCGGGGGGGCTAATGAGCAGTTCTTC.

The chain uses TRBV10-3 and TRBJ2-5, with 14 bases lining up with TRBD2. Germline loops: CDR1 ENHRY, CDR2 SYGVKD. CDR3 length: 16 amino acids. Germline trimming cut 5 bases from V and 1 base from J; bases unmatched to any gene: 3. CDR3 amino acids: CAISLGTSGGQETQYF. The CDR3 nucleotides are TGTGCCATCAGTCTAGGGACTAGCGGGGGCCAAGAGACCCAGTACTTC.

This chain links TRBV19 with TRBJ2-5; tentative D call: TRBD1 (6 bases). Trimming shortened V by 7 bases and J by 5 bases, and 17 bases separated the two germline ends. This CDR3 contains 14 residues. Germline CDR1 and CDR2: LNHDA and SQIVND (reference sequence). The CDR3 is CASKWGQAEETQYF. CDR3 nucleotides: TGTGCCAGTAAATGGGGACAAGCAGAGGAGACCCAGTACTTC.

This sequence joins TRBV9 and TRBJ1-3, with a tentative D call TRBD1 (6 bases). The V and J ends lost 4 bases and 0 bases respectively, with 17 bases between them. CDR3 length equals 17 residues. Germline-derived CDR1 and CDR2 are SGDLS and YYNGEE. CDR3 protein: CASSPGLGTLSGNTIYF. DNA for the CDR3: TGTGCCAGCAGCCCTGGGCTCGGGACACTCTCTGGAAACACCATATATTTT.

The J gene is TRBJ2-7, the V gene TRBV2, with D perhaps TRBD2 (5 bases). Germline V gene data show CDR1 as SNHLY and CDR2 as FYNNEI. This CDR3 region has 13 residues. V shed 1 base and J shed 6 bases, with 10 bases lying between them. For the CDR3, the DNA is TGTGCCAGCAGTGAAGTAAGGAGCGGCGAGCAGTACTTC. Translation: CASSEVRSGEQYF.

The V gene is TRBV3-1 (or the pseudogene TRBV3-2), the J gene TRBJ2-7; weak D call: TRBD2 (6 bases). V was shortened by 1 base and J by 5 bases, with 6 bases between the two germline ends. This CDR3 contains 12 residues. CDR1 LGHDT and CDR2 YNNKEL come from the germline V gene (reference sequence). CDR3 residues: CASSQAGDEQYF. The DNA of the CDR3 is TGTGCCAGCAGCCAAGCGGGAGACGAGCAGTACTTC.

The rearrangement links TRBV4-1 to TRBJ1-2; 7 bases line up with TRBD1. This CDR3 has 14 amino acids. The junction had 6 bases not matched to a gene; V was cut back by 4 bases and J by 4 bases. Germline loops: CDR1 MGHRA, CDR2 YSYEKL. CDR3 DNA: TGCGCCAGCAGCCCGGACAGGAGGGGCTATGGCTACACCTTC. Amino acid sequence: CASSPDRRGYGYTF.

This chain joins TRBV5-5 and TRBJ2-3, with D maybe TRBD2 (6 bases). The length of the CDR3 is 14 residues. V was trimmed by 4 bases and J by 0 bases, leaving 9 bases between them. Germline assignment: CDR1 SGHKS and CDR2 YYEKEE (reference sequence). CDR3 sequence: CASSRDWSTDTQYF. Written as DNA, the CDR3 is TGTGCCAGCAGCCGGGACTGGAGCACAGATACGCAGTATTTT.

A single count supports this clone. The chain combines TRBV10-1 with TRBJ1-1; D call uncertain. Germline V lookup: CDR1 WNHNN, CDR2 SYGVQD (reference sequence). Trimming took off 0 bases at V and 6 bases at J, with 8 bases between the two ends. CDR3 length: 13 residues. The CDR3 sequence: CASSESGGSEAFF. The CDR3 nucleotides read TGCGCCAGCAGTGAGTCGGGAGGATCTGAAGCTTTCTTT.

The rearrangement joins TRBV5-5 to TRBJ1-1; no clear D gene. The CDR3 length is 13 residues. Germline CDR1 is SGHKS and CDR2 is YYEKEE (reference sequence). Trimming stripped 1 base from V and 3 bases from J, with 7 bases between. This CDR3 reads CASSLSRDTEAFF. CDR3 DNA sequence: TGTGCCAGCAGCTTGTCCCGGGACACTGAAGCTTTCTTT.

The CDR3 region is CSVELAGWYEQYF. The CDR3 nucleotides are TGCAGCGTTGAACTCGCGGGATGGTACGAGCAGTACTTC. The V gene is TRBV29-1, the J gene TRBJ2-7, with D tentatively TRBD2 (6 bases). Germline-derived CDR1 and CDR2 are SQVTM and ANQGSEA. V dropped 2 bases and J dropped 4 bases, with 12 bases sitting between them. The CDR3 is 13 residues long.